This TCR beta chain was profiled in a study of response to subunit inactivated influenza vaccine. Study observations and caveats: It was the authors' suggestion that each seasonal influenza vaccination recruits few new T cells.

TCRdb analysed the RT-PCR reads with MiXCR anew, one entry per CDR3 protein. In the table there are hundreds of thousands of distinct CDR3 sequences, 18% of which are singletons. The CDR3 is 16 residues long. Germline V gene lookup returns CDR1 SGDLS and CDR2 YYNGEE. The ends were cut back, 0 bases at V and 2 bases at J, with 13 bases in the middle. As concerns this clonotype: Its antigen is as yet unknown.

The V and J genes are TRBV9 and TRBJ2-3, with a weak D call TRBD2 (7 bases). This TCR was recovered from a man aged 45-65 years who received an inactivated influenza vaccine. This specimen consisted of PBMCs from blood, obtained 4 to 6 days after vaccination. CDR3 amino acids: CASSVERGGPTDTQYF. CDR3 nucleotides: TGTGCCAGCAGCGTAGAGAGGGGGGGCCCCACAGATACGCAGTATTTT.